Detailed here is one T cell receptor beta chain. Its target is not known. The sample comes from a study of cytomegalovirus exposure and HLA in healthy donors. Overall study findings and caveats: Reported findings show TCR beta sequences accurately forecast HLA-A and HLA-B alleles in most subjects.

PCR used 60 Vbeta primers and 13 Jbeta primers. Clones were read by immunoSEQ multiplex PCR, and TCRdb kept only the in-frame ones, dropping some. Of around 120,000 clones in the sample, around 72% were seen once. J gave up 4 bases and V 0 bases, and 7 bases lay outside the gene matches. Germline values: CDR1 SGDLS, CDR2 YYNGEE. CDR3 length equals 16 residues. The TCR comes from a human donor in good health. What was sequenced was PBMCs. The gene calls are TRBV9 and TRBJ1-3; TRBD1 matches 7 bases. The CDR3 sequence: CASSVEHRGRGNTIYF. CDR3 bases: TGTGCCAGCAGCGTAGAACACAGGGGCAGGGGAAACACCATATATTTT.